The 7 T cell receptor beta chains reported below all come from one sample, sequenced in a study of CD8 T cells in ankylosing spondylitis (dated by TCRdb to between 2016 and 2019). Libraries were built with 5' RACE. TCRdb shows the sequencer as Illumina HiSeq 2500. Using fastp trimming at Q25 and MiXCR clonotype assembly, TCRdb reanalyzed the public sequencing data and kept in-frame beta chains. Records with the same CDR3 protein are collapsed into one entry carrying the most frequent genes and DNA. The sample has approximately 350,000 distinct CDR3 sequences on record, about 20% of them singletons. Around 14% of the sample goes to the ten largest clones. The specimen was blood, either unsorted or a sorted T cell fraction (not recorded which). Source of these receptors: a male donor with ankylosing spondylitis or in good health (not recorded which).

CDR3 sequence (DNA): TGTGCCAGCAGTCTAGGGACAGAACGGCATCAGCCCCAGCATTTT. Its protein is CASSLGTERHQPQHF. The V gene is TRBV12-3 or TRBV12-4, the J gene TRBJ1-5, with 7 bases matching TRBD1. V lost 5 bases to trimming and J lost 5 bases; unmatched junction nucleotides: 9. This CDR3 has 15 residues.

The chain links TRBV2 to TRBJ2-2, with 10 bases lining up with TRBD2. The CDR3 is 15 amino acids. Germline CDR1 SNHLY, CDR2 FYNNEI. V gave up 3 bases and J gave up 4 bases; unmatched junction bases: 2. CDR3 loop: CASSDVAGGTGELFF. DNA of the CDR3: TGTGCCAGCAGTGATGTAGCGGGGGGCACCGGGGAGCTGTTTTTT.

There are a few counts of this clonotype. J is TRBJ2-1 and V is TRBV7-8; 9 bases agree with TRBD2. J was trimmed by 0 bases and V by 4 bases; bases with no gene match: 4. This CDR3 comprises 16 residues. Germline V gene sequence: CDR1 SGHVS, CDR2 FQNEAQ. The chain's CDR3 is CASSSRTSVSYNEQFF. The CDR3 bases are TGTGCCAGCAGCTCGAGGACTAGCGTCTCCTACAATGAGCAGTTCTTC.

The chain joins TRBV9 to TRBJ2-3, with TRBD2 matching 7 bases. V lost 3 bases to trimming and J lost 6 bases; unmatched junction nucleotides: 13. Germline V gene data show CDR1 as SGDLS and CDR2 as YYNGEE. The CDR3 runs 16 residues. Here the CDR3 reads CASSAYGGLAADTQYF. The CDR3, as DNA: TGTGCCAGCAGCGCCTATGGAGGGCTAGCGGCGGATACGCAGTATTTT.

There are a few counts of this clonotype. CDR3 nucleotide sequence: TGCGCCAGCAGCCAAGTCGTAGGGTACGAGCAGTACTTC. This codes for CASSQVVGYEQYF. This chain joins TRBV4-1 and TRBJ2-7; D not resolved. V lost 1 base and J lost 4, with 8 bases in between. Germline CDR1 is MGHRA and CDR2 is YSYEKL. The CDR3 is made up of 13 amino acids.

This clonotype has a handful of counts. The rearrangement uses TRBV7-2 and TRBJ2-5, with unresolved D. Looked up from germline, CDR1 is SGHTA and CDR2 is FQGNSA. Trimming removed 1 base at V and 5 bases at J, with 14 bases between. The CDR3 is 15 amino acids. The CDR3 loop reads CASSLDLGSLETQYF. The DNA of the CDR3 is TGTGCCAGCAGCTTAGACTTAGGTAGTCTGGAGACCCAGTACTTC.

This clonotype has a handful of counts. The gene calls are TRBV5-4 and TRBJ2-7; weak D call: TRBD2 (7 bases). The V gene lost 4 bases and the J gene lost 5 bases, with 19 bases spanning the gap. This CDR3 spans 15 amino acids. Germline-derived CDR1 and CDR2 are SGHNT and YYREEE (reference sequence). The CDR3 sequence is CASSPNRAGDDEQYF. CDR3 sequence (DNA): TGTGCCAGCAGCCCGAACAGGGCGGGGGACGACGAGCAGTACTTC.